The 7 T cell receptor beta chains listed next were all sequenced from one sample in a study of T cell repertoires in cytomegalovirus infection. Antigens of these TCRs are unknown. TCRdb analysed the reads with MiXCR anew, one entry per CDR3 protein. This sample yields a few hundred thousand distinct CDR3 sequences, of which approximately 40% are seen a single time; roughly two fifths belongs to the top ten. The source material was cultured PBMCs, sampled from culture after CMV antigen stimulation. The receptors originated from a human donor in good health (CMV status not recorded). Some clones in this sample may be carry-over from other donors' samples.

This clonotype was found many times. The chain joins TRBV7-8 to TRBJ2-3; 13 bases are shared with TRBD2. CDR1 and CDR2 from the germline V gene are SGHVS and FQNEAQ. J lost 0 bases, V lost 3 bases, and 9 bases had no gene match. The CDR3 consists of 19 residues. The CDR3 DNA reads TGTGCCAGCAGCTTCTCGGGACTAGCGGGGAGAATTAGCACAGATACGCAGTATTTT. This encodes CASSFSGLAGRISTDTQYF.

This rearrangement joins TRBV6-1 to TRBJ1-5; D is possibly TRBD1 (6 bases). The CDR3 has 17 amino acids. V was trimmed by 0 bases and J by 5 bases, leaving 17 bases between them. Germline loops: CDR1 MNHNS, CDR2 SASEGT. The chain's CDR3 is CASSEASAGRGDQPQHF. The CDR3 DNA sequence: TGTGCCAGCAGTGAAGCCTCGGCTGGCAGGGGTGATCAGCCCCAGCATTTT.

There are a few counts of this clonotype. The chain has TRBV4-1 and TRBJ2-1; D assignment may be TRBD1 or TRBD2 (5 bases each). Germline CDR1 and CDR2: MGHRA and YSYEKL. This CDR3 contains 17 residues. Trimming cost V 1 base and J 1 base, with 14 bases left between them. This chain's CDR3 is CASSQVQGRQSYNEQFF. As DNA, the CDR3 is TGCGCCAGCAGCCAAGTCCAAGGGAGACAGTCCTACAATGAGCAGTTCTTC.

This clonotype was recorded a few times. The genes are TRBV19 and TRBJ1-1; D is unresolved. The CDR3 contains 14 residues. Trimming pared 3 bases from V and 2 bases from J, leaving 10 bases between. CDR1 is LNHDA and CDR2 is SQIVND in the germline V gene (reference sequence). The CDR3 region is CASSIAGRNTEAFF. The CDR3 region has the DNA TGTGCCAGTAGTATTGCGGGCCGCAACACTGAAGCTTTCTTT.

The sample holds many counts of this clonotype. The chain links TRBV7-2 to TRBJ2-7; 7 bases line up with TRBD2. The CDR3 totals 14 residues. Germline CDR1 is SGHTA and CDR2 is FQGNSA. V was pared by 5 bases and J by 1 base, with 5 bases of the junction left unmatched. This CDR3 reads CASSEQRGSYEQYF. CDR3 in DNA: TGTGCCAGCAGCGAACAGCGGGGATCCTACGAGCAGTACTTC.

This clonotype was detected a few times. CDR3 bases: TGTGCCAGCAGTTACGGTCCCGGGACAGCAGCGGGGTACGAGCAGTACTTC. As protein: CASSYGPGTAAGYEQYF. The V gene is TRBV6-6, the J gene TRBJ2-7; D could derive from TRBD1 or TRBD2 (7 bases each). The length of the CDR3 is 17 residues. V shed 2 bases and J shed 4 bases, with 21 bases lying between them. Germline loops: CDR1 MNHNY, CDR2 SVGAGI (reference sequence).

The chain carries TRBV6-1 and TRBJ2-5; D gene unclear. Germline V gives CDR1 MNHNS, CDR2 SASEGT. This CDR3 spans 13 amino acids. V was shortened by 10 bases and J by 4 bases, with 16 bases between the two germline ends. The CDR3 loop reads CATPSQSRETQYF. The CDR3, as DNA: TGTGCCACCCCGTCCCAAAGCCGAGAGACCCAGTACTTC.